The clone carrying this T cell receptor beta chain was found once. This entry is derived from a study of blood T cell repertoires in COVID-19. Study-level information: Spain, Italy and the United States supplied samples that represented acute and convalescent COVID-19. From T cells, B-cell-depleted T cells, or PBMCs came the material, which was cDNA or gDNA.

The CDR3 runs 17 residues. With 7 bases removed from V and 0 bases from J, the gap between germline ends came to 21 bases. The germline gives CDR1 LNHDA, CDR2 SQIVND (reference sequence). Source study methods: It was from reference gene primer amplification that nucleated cell counts were estimated. Clones were read by immunoSEQ multiplex PCR, and TCRdb kept only the in-frame ones, dropping some. The V and J calls and clone size come from that table; D and trimming were worked out from the DNA. Among some 160,000 clones listed, around 80% were seen once. Sequencing was performed on peripheral blood. This sequence originates from a woman between 45 and 60 years old with acute or convalescent COVID-19. J is TRBJ1-1 and V is TRBV19; D is undetermined. CDR3 in DNA: TGTGCCAGTAAGCAGGCTCCTCTCCGAGTAGTGAACACTGAAGCTTTCTTT. This gives the protein CASKQAPLRVVNTEAFF.